This T cell receptor beta chain was obtained from a study of graft-versus-host responses after intestinal transplantation. About the research overall: Recipients underwent multivisceral, liver-intestinal, or isolated intestinal transplants. Following induction with anti-thymocyte globulin, all recipients were given tacrolimus and steroids for two to three years. Notes on the study in general: GvH clone levels peaked in circulation, and this peak was associated with early post-transplant HvG declines. Some GvH clones were seen earlier in gut or blood, suggesting intestinal origin.

Generated by immunoSEQ multiplex PCR, the TCRdb table keeps only in-frame clones and is missing some. The table has about 130,000 clones, around nine tenths seen once. A note on this clone: The antigen is not known.

CDR1 and CDR2 from the germline V gene are WNHNN and SYGVQD (reference sequence). Trimming stripped 4 bases from V and 1 base from J, with 7 bases between. This CDR3 spans 13 amino acids. The sequence derives from a human donor who received an intestinal transplant. The sequences come from unstimulated CD4+ T cells sorted from spleen or lymph node cells, collected before intestinal transplant. This rearrangement joins TRBV10-1 to TRBJ2-5; D gene ambiguous. The CDR3, as DNA: TGCGCCAGCAGTGGAACGGGCCAAGAGACCCAGTACTTC. It specifies CASSGTGQETQYF.